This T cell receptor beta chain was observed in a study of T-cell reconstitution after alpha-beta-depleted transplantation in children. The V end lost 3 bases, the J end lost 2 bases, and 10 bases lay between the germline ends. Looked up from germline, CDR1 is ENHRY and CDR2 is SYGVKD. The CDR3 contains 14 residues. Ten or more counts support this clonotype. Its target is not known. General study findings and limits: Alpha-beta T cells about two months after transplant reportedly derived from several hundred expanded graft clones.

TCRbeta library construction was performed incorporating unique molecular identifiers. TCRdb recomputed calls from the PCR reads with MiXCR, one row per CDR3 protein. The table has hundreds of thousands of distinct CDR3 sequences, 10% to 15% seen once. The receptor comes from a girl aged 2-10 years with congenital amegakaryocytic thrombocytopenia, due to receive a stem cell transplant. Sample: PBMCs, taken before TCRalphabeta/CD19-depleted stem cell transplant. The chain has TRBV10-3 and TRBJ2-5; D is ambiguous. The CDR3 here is CAISDGLPQETQYF. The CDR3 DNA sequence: TGTGCCATCAGTGACGGGCTGCCACAAGAGACCCAGTACTTC.